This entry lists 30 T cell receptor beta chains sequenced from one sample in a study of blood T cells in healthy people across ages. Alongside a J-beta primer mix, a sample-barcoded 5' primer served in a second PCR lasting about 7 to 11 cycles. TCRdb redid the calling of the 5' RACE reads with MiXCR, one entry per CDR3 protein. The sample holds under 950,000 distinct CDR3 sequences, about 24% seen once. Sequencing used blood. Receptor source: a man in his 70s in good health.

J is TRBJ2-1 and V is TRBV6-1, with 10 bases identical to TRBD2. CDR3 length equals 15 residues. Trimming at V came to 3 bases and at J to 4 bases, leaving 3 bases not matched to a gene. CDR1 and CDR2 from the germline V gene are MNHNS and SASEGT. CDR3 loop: CASSEGLAPYNEQFF. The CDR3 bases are TGTGCCAGCAGTGAGGGACTAGCGCCATACAATGAGCAGTTCTTC.

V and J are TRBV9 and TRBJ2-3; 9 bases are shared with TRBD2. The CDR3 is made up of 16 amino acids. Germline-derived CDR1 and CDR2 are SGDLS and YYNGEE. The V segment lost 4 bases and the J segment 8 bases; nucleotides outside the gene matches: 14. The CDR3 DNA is TGTGCCAGCAGCCCCCCAGCGGGGGGTGCCCTCGGTACGCAGTATTTT. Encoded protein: CASSPPAGGALGTQYF.

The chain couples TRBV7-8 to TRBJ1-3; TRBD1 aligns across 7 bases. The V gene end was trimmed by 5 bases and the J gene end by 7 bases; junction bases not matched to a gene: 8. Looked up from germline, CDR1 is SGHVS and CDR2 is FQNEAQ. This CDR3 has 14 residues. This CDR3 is CASSRQGEKNTIYF. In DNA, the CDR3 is TGTGCCAGCAGCCGCCAGGGGGAGAAGAACACCATATATTTT.

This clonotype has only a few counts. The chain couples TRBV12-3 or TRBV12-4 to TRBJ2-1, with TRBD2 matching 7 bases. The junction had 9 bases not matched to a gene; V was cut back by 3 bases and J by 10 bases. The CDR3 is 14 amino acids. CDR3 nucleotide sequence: TGTGCCAGCAGTTTTTCCAATAAGCGGGGAGAGCAGTTCTTC. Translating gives CASSFSNKRGEQFF.

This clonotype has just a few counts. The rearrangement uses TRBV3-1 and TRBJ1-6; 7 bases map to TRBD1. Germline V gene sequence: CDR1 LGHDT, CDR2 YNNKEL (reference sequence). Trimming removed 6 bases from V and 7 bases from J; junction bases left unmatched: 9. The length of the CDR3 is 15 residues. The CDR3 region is CASRPRTGANSPLHF. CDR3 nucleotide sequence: TGTGCCAGCAGACCTCGGACAGGAGCAAATTCACCCCTCCACTTT.

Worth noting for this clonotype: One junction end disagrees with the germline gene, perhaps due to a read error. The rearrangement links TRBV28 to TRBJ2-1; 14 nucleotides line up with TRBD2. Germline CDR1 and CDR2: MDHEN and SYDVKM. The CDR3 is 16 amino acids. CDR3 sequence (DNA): TGTGCCAGCAGGCCCCCGGGACTAGCGGGGGTAACGAGTTTACTCTTC. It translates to CASRPPGLAGVTSLLF. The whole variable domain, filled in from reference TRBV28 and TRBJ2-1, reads DVKVTQSSRYLVKRTGEKVFLECVQDMDHENMFWYRQDPGLGLRLIYFSYDVKMKEKGDIPEGYSVSREKKERFSLILESASTNQTSMYLCASRPPGLAGVTSLLFGPGTRLTVL.

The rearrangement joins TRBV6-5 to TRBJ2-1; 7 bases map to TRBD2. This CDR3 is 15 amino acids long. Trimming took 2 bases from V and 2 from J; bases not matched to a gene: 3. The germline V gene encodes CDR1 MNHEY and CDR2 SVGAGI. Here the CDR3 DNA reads TGTGCCAGCAGTTACCGGGGGGTTACCTACAATGAGCAGTTCTTC. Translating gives CASSYRGVTYNEQFF.

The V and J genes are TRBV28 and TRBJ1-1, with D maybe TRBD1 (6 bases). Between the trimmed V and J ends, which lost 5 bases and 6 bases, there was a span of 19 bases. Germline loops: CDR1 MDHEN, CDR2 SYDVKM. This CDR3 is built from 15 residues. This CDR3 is CASSAAGYRGAEAFF. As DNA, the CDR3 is TGTGCCAGCAGTGCCGCGGGTTATAGGGGGGCTGAAGCTTTCTTT.

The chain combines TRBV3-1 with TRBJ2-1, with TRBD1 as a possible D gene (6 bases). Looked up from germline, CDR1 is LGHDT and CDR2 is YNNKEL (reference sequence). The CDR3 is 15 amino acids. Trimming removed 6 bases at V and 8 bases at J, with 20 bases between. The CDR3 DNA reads TGTGCCAGCAGTGCCGGGACACAAGAACGTCATGAGCAGTTCTTC. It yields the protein CASSAGTQERHEQFF.

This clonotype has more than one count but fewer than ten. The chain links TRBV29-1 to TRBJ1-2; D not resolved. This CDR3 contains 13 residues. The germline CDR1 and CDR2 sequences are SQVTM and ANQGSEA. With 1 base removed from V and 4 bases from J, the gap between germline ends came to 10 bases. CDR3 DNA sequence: TGCAGCGTTGAAGGTATCCGGGCCTATGGCTACACCTTC. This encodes CSVEGIRAYGYTF.

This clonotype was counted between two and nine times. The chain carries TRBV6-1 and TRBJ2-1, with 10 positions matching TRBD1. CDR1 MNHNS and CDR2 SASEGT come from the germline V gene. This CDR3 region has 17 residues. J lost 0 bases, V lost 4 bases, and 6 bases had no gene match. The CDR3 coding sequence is TGTGCCAGCAGTGGGGGACAGGGGCCGCCCTCCTACAATGAGCAGTTCTTC. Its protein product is CASSGGQGPPSYNEQFF.

CDR3 sequence: CACGEGVTEAFF. CDR3 sequence (DNA): TGTGCCTGCGGAGAGGGGGTAACTGAAGCTTTCTTT. J is TRBJ1-1 and V is TRBV6-6; a weak D match, TRBD1 (6 bases). V was trimmed by 11 bases and J by 5 bases, leaving 15 bases between them. The CDR3 consists of 12 residues. Germline CDR1 is MNHNY and CDR2 is SVGAGI (reference sequence).

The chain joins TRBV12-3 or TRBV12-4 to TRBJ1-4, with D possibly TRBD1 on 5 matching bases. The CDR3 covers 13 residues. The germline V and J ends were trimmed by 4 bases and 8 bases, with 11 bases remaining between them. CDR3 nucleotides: TGTGCCAGCAGTTCCGGGGACGGGGAAAAACTGTTTTTT. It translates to CASSSGDGEKLFF.

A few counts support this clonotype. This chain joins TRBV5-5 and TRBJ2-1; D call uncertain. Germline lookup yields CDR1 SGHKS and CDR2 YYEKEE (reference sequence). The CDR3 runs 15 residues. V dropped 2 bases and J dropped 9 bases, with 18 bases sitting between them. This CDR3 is CASSFGAFKSSEQFF. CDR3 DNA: TGTGCCAGCAGCTTTGGAGCGTTTAAGAGTAGTGAGCAGTTCTTC.

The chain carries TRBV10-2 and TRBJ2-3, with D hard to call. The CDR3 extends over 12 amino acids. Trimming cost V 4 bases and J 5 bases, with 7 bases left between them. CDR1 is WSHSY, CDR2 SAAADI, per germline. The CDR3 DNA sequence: TGCGCCAGCAGTGCTTCTGGAGATACGCAGTATTTT. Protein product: CASSASGDTQYF.

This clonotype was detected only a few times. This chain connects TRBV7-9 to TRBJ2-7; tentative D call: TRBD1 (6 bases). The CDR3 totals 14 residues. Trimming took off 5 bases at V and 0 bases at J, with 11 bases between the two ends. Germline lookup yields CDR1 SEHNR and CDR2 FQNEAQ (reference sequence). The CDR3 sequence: CASSRQTGSYEQYF. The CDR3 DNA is TGTGCCAGCAGCCGCCAGACAGGCTCCTACGAGCAGTACTTC.

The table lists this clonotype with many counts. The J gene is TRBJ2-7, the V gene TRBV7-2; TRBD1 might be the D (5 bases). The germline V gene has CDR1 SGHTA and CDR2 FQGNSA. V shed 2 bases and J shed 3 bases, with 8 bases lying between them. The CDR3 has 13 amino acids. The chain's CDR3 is CASSLSRVYEQYF. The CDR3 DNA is TGTGCCAGCAGCTTAAGCAGGGTCTACGAGCAGTACTTC. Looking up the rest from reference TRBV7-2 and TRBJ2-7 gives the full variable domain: GAGVSQSPSNKVTEKGKDVELRCDPISGHTALYWYRQSLGQGLEFLIYFQGNSAPDKSGLPSDRFSAERTGGSVSTLTIQRTQQEDSAVYLCASSLSRVYEQYFGPGTRLTVT.

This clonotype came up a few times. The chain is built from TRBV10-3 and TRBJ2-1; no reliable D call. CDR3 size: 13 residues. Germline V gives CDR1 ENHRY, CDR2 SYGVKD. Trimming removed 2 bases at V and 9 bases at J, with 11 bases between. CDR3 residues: CAISERFVGEQFF. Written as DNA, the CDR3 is TGTGCCATCAGTGAGAGGTTTGTTGGTGAGCAGTTCTTC.

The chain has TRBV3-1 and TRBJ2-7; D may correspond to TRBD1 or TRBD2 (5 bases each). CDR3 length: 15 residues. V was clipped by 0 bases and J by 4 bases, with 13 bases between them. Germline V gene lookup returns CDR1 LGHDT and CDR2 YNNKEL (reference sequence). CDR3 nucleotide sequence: TGTGCCAGCAGCCAAGATCTCTTGGGACGATACGAGCAGTACGTC. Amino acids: CASSQDLLGRYEQYV.

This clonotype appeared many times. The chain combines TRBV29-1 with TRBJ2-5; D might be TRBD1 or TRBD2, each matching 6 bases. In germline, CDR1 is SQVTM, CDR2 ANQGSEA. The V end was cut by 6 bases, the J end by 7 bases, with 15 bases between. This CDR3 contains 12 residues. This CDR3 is CSVGGSEGTQYF. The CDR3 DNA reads TGCAGCGTGGGGGGCAGCGAAGGGACCCAGTACTTC.

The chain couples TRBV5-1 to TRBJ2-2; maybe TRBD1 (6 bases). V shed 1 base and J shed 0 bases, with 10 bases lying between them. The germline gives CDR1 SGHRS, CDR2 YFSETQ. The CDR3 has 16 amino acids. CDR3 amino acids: CASSLLDSANTGELFF. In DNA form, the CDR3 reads TGCGCCAGCAGCTTGTTGGACAGTGCGAACACCGGGGAGCTGTTTTTT.

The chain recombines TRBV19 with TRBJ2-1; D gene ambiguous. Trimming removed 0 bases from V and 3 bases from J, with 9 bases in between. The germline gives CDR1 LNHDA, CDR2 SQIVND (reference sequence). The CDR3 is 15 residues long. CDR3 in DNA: TGTGCCAGTAGTATAGAGGCTAGTGGCTACAATGAGCAGTTCTTC. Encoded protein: CASSIEASGYNEQFF.

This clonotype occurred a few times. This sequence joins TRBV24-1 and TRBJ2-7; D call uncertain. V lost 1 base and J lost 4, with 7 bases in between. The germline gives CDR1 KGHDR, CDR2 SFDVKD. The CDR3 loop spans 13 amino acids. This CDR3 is CATSDFVGYEQYF. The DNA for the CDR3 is TGTGCCACCAGTGATTTCGTAGGGTACGAGCAGTACTTC.

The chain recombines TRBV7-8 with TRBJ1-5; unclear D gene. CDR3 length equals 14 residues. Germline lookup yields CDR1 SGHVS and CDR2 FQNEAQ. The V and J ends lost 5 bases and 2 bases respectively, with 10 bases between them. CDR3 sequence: CASSTQEGNQPQHF. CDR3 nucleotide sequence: TGTGCCAGCAGCACACAAGAAGGCAATCAGCCCCAGCATTTT.

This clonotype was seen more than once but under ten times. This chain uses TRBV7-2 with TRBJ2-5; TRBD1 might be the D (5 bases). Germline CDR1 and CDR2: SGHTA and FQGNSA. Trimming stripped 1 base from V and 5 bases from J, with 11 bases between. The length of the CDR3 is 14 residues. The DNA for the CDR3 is TGTGCCAGCAGCTTAGGGTGGGGCGCGGAGACCCAGTACTTC. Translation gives CASSLGWGAETQYF. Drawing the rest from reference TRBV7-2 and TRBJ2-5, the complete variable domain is GAGVSQSPSNKVTEKGKDVELRCDPISGHTALYWYRQSLGQGLEFLIYFQGNSAPDKSGLPSDRFSAERTGGSVSTLTIQRTQQEDSAVYLCASSLGWGAETQYFGPGTRLLVL.

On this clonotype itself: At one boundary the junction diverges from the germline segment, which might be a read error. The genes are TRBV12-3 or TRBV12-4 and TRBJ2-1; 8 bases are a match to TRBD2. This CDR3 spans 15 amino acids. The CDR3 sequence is CVSSFRQTSANEQFF. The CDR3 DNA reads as TGTGTCAGCAGTTTTAGGCAGACTAGCGCAAATGAGCAGTTCTTC.

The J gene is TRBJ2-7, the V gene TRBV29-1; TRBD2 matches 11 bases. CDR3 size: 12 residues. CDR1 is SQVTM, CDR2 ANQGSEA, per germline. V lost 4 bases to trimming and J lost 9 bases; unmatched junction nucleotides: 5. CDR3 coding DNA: TGCAGCGTTGTGGGACTAGCGGCGCCGCAGTACTTC. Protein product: CSVVGLAAPQYF.

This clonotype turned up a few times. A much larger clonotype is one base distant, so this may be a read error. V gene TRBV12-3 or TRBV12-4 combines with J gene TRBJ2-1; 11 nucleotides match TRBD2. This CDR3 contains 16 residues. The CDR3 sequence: CASSTLTSGSYNEQLF. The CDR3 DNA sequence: TGTGCCAGCAGTACTCTCACTAGCGGGAGTTACAATGAGCAGCTCTTC.

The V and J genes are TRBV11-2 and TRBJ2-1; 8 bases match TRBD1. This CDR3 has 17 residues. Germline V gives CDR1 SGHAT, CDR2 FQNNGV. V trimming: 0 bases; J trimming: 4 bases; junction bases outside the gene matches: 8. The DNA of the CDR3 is TGTGCCAGCAGCTTAGATGCTTGGACAGGGCTTTACAATGAGCAGTTCTTC. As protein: CASSLDAWTGLYNEQFF.

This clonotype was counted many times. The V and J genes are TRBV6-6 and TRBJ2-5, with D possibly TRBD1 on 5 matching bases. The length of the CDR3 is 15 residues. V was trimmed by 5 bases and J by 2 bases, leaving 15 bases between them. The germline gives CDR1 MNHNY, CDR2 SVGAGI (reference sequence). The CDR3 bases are TGTGCCAGCAGTAGTACCAGGGTGGGTCAAGAGACCCAGTACTTC. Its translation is CASSSTRVGQETQYF.